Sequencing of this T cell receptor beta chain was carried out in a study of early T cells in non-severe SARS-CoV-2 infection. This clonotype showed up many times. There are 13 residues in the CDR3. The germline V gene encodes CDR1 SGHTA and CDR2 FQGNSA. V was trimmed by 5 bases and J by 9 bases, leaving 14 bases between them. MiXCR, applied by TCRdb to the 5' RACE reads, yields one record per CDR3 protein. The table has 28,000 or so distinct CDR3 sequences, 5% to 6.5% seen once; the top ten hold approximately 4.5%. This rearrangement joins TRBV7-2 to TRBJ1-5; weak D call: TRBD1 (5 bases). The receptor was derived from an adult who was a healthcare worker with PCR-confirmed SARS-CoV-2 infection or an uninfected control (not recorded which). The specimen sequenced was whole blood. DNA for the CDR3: TGTGCCAGCAGCACCGAAGGGGTTGGGCCCCAGCATTTT. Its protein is CASSTEGVGPQHF.